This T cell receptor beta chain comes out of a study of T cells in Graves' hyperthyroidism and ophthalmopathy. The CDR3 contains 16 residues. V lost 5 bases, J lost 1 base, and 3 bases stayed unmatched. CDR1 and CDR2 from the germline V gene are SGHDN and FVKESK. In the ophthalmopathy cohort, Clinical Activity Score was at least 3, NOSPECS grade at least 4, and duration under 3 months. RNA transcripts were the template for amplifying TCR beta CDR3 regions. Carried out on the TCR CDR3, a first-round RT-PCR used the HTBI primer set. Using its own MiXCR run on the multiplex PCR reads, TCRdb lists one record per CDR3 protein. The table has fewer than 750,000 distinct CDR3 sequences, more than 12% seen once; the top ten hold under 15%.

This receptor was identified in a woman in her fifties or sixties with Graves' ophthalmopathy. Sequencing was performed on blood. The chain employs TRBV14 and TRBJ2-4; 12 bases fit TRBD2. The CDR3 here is CASSKTSGRAKNIQYF. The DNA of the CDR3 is TGTGCCAGCAGCAAAACTAGCGGGAGGGCCAAAAACATTCAGTACTTC.